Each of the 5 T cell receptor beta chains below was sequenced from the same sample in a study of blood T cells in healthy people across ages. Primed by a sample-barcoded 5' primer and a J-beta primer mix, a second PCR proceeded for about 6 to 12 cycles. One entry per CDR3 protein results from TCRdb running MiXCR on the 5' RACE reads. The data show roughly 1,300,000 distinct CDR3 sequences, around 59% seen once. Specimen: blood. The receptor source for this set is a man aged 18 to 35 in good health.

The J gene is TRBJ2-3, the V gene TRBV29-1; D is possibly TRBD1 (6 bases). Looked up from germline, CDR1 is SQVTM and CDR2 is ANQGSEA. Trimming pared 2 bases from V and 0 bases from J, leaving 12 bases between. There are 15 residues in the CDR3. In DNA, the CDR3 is TGCAGCGTTGAACACAGGGTTCCTAGCACAGATACGCAGTATTTT. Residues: CSVEHRVPSTDTQYF.

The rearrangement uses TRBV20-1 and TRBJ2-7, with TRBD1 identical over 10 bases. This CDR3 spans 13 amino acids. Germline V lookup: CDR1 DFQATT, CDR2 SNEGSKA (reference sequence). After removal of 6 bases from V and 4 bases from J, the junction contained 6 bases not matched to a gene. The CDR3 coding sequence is TGCAGTGCGCCCGGGACAGGGGTATACGAGCAGTACTTC. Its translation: CSAPGTGVYEQYF.

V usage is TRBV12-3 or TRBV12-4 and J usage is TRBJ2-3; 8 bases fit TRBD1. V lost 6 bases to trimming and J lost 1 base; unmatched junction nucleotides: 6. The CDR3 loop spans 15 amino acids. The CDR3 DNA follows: TGTGCCAGCAGGGGCCCGGGACAGGGCACAGATACGCAGTATTTT. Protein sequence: CASRGPGQGTDTQYF.

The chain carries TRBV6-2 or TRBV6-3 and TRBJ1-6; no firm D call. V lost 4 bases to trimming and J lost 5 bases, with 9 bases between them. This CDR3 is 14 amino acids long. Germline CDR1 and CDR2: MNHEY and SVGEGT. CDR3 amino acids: CASSLQRNNSPLHF. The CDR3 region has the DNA TGTGCCAGCAGTTTGCAGAGGAATAATTCACCCCTCCACTTT.

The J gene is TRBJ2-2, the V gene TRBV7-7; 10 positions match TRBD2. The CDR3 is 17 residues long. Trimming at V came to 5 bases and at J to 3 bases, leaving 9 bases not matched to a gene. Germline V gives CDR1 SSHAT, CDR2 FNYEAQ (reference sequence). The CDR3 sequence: CASSPSSSGRYTGELFF. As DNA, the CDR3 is TGTGCCAGCAGCCCGAGTTCTAGCGGGAGATACACCGGGGAGCTGTTTTTT.